The T cell receptor beta chain under discussion was sequenced for a study of cytomegalovirus exposure and HLA in healthy donors. Across the study: The 600 to 800 first-cohort repertoires shared a platform with the 130 or so validation repertoires, as reported in a later analysis.

CDR1 is MNHEY and CDR2 is SVGAGI in the germline V gene. The V gene lost 8 bases and the J gene lost 2 bases, with 13 bases spanning the gap. The CDR3 loop spans 14 amino acids. Here immunoSEQ multiplex PCR was the method, and the copy in TCRdb shows in-frame clones only, minus some. The repertoire includes 250,000 to 350,000 clones, roughly 90% of them detected once, and about 0.91% sits in the top ten. The receptor was isolated from a woman under 30 in good health and CMV-seronegative. J is TRBJ1-3 and V is TRBV6-5; D call uncertain. Input material: PBMCs. The CDR3 region has the DNA TGTGCCAGCTACGGGGTGAGGACTGGAAACACCATATATTTT. Residues: CASYGVRTGNTIYF.